One sample yielded the 22 T cell receptor beta chains listed below, sequenced in a study of CD8 T cells in ankylosing spondylitis. Each CDR3 protein gets one entry after TCRdb re-called the 5' RACE reads with MiXCR. This table has roughly 130,000 distinct CDR3 sequences, about 6.4% appearing once. Sequencing was done on a sample of blood, either unsorted or a sorted T cell fraction (not recorded which). These receptors originate from a male donor with ankylosing spondylitis or in good health (not recorded which).

This clonotype was recorded at least ten times. V gene TRBV5-1 combines with J gene TRBJ1-5; D gene unclear. The CDR3 loop spans 13 amino acids. Germline lookup yields CDR1 SGHRS and CDR2 YFSETQ. Trimming pared 5 bases from V and 9 bases from J, leaving 15 bases between. The CDR3 sequence: CASREGSTGPQHF. The CDR3 coding sequence is TGCGCCAGCAGAGAGGGATCGACCGGGCCCCAGCATTTT.

Note on this clonotype: A single base separates this from a much larger clone, so it may be a read error. V is TRBV5-1 and J is TRBJ2-1; perhaps TRBD1 as D (6 bases). V gave up 2 bases and J gave up 4 bases, with 10 bases separating them. CDR3 size: 14 residues. The germline V gene encodes CDR1 SGHRS and CDR2 YFSETQ. CDR3 DNA sequence: TGCGCCAGCAGCTTCGACAGGAATTACAATGAGCAGTTCTTC. Amino acids: CASSFDRNYNEQFF.

This clonotype showed up just once. The chain has TRBV5-1 and TRBJ1-1; 8 nucleotides align to TRBD1. V shed 4 bases and J 5 bases; nucleotides not matched to a gene: 7. Looked up from germline, CDR1 is SGHRS and CDR2 is YFSETQ. The CDR3 runs 14 residues. DNA of the CDR3: TGCGCCAGCAGCACCACAGGGGGGATAACTGAAGCTTTCTTT. Protein sequence: CASSTTGGITEAFF.

Comments on this clonotype: This may come from a read error, since a much larger clone is one base off. This sequence joins TRBV6-2 or TRBV6-3 and TRBJ1-5; TRBD1 agrees at 8 bases. Germline trimming cut 3 bases from V and 5 bases from J; bases unmatched to any gene: 15. The CDR3 spans 18 residues. Germline CDR1 and CDR2: MNHEY and SVGEGT. The chain's CDR3 is CASSYARPVDRVHQPQHF. In nucleotides, the CDR3 is TGTGCCAGCAGTTATGCCCGGCCGGTGGACAGGGTGCATCAGCCCCAGCATTTT.

This clonotype was counted ten times or more. CDR3 residues: CASSLPQQYEQYF. The CDR3 DNA reads TGTGCCAGCAGCTTACCCCAACAGTACGAGCAGTACTTC. The J gene is TRBJ2-7, the V gene TRBV7-2; unclear D gene. Trimming stripped 2 bases from V and 4 bases from J, with 9 bases between. CDR1 and CDR2 from the germline V gene are SGHTA and FQGNSA. The CDR3 extends over 13 amino acids.

This clonotype was counted at least ten times. The chain combines TRBV5-1 with TRBJ2-3; D is unresolved. V was cut by 2 bases and J by 5 bases, with 15 bases left in between. The length of the CDR3 is 15 residues. Looked up from germline, CDR1 is SGHRS and CDR2 is YFSETQ. CDR3 in amino acids: CASSFTDPGVDTQYF. Here the CDR3 DNA reads TGCGCCAGCAGCTTTACGGATCCCGGCGTAGATACGCAGTATTTT.

This clonotype occurred many times. The V call is TRBV29-1, the J call TRBJ2-2; 9 positions match TRBD1. The CDR3 length is 14 residues. Trimming took 7 bases from V and 5 from J; bases not matched to a gene: 8. Germline V gene lookup returns CDR1 SQVTM and CDR2 ANQGSEA. The CDR3 DNA sequence: TGCAGCGCCACAGGGACAGGGCTAACCGGGGAGCTGTTTTTT. Translation: CSATGTGLTGELFF.

This clonotype appeared many times. The genes are TRBV20-1 and TRBJ1-1; 8 positions match TRBD1. With V trimmed by 2 bases and J by 5 bases, 4 bases remained unmatched. Germline values: CDR1 DFQATT, CDR2 SNEGSKA (reference sequence). The CDR3 extends over 13 amino acids. CDR3 amino acids: CSARQGARTEAFF. DNA for the CDR3: TGCAGTGCTAGACAGGGGGCGAGGACTGAAGCTTTCTTT.

In its sample, this clonotype was seen many times. The V call is TRBV7-9, the J call TRBJ2-7; D may be TRBD1 (6 bases). Trimming cost V 6 bases and J 3 bases, with 9 bases left between them. Germline CDR1 and CDR2: SEHNR and FQNEAQ (reference sequence). The CDR3 runs 12 residues. This CDR3 is CASRGQSYEQYF. DNA for the CDR3: TGTGCCAGCAGAGGACAGAGCTACGAGCAGTACTTC.

This clonotype was seen many times. The chain combines TRBV5-1 with TRBJ1-2; 7 bases line up with TRBD1. V was clipped by 4 bases and J by 2 bases; unmatched bases: 5. This CDR3 has 14 amino acids. Germline V CDR1 and CDR2: SGHRS, YFSETQ. The CDR3 region has the DNA TGCGCCAGCAGCACCGGGACAGAGAACTATGGCTACACCTTC. This gives the protein CASSTGTENYGYTF. Full variable domain (remainder filled in from reference TRBV5-1 and TRBJ1-2): KAGVTQTPRYLIKTRGQQVTLSCSPISGHRSVSWYQQTPGQGLQFLFEYFSETQRNKGNFPGRFSGRQFSNSRSEMNVSTLELGDSALYLCASSTGTENYGYTFGSGTRLTVV.

This clonotype occurred a few times. The CDR3 here is CASSDQARSTDTQYF. The CDR3 nucleotides read TGTGCCAGCAGTGACCAAGCCCGGAGCACAGATACGCAGTATTTT. The gene calls are TRBV6-4 and TRBJ2-3; the D is unclear. Trimming left V 2 bases short and J 0 bases short, with 9 bases between. The CDR3 has 15 residues. The germline gives CDR1 MRHNA, CDR2 SNTAGT.

Concerning this clonotype: One end of the junction does not line up with germline, which may come from a read error. This chain uses TRBV5-1 with TRBJ2-3, with 10 bases matching TRBD2. This CDR3 has 15 residues. Germline V CDR1 and CDR2: SGHRS, YFSETQ. CDR3 in amino acids: CASSQIAGGTYTQYF. DNA for the CDR3: TGCGCCAGCAGCCAGATAGCGGGAGGCACATATACGCAGTATTTT.

This clonotype has at least ten counts. The V call is TRBV7-9, the J call TRBJ2-1; D is undetermined. V lost 1 base and J 0 bases, leaving 10 bases between the germline ends. In germline, CDR1 is SEHNR, CDR2 FQNEAQ (reference sequence). This CDR3 region has 16 residues. CDR3 DNA sequence: TGTGCCAGCAGCTTAGGTAATAGTATCTCCTACAATGAGCAGTTCTTC. This codes for CASSLGNSISYNEQFF. Full variable domain (rest looked up from reference TRBV7-9 and TRBJ2-1): DTGVSQNPRHKITKRGQNVTFRCDPISEHNRLYWYRQTLGQGPEFLTYFQNEAQLEKSRLLSDRFSAERPKGSFSTLEIQRTEQGDSAMYLCASSLGNSISYNEQFFGPGTRLTVL.

In this sample, this clonotype turned up many times. The CDR3 loop reads CSALGSGVYNEQFF. The CDR3 coding sequence is TGCAGCGCCTTAGGGAGCGGGGTTTACAATGAGCAGTTCTTC. The J gene is TRBJ2-1, the V gene TRBV20-1; TRBD2 matches at 7 bases. CDR3 size: 14 residues. Germline CDR1 and CDR2: DFQATT and SNEGSKA (reference sequence).

The chain combines TRBV11-3 with TRBJ2-1; D possibly corresponds to TRBD2 (5 bases). From germline, CDR1 is SGHNT and CDR2 YENEEA. V lost 1 base and J 6 bases, leaving 7 bases between the germline ends. The CDR3 consists of 13 residues. CDR3 bases: TGTGCCAGCAGCTTAGGTCGGGGCAATGAGCAGTTCTTC. Protein sequence: CASSLGRGNEQFF.

In its sample, this clonotype was seen many times. V gene TRBV5-1 combines with J gene TRBJ1-6, with unresolved D. The CDR3 is 12 residues long. Between the trimmed V and J ends, which lost 1 base and 15 bases, there was a span of 11 bases. Germline V gene sequence: CDR1 SGHRS, CDR2 YFSETQ. CDR3 DNA: TGCGCCAGCAGCTTGCCACCCGGGGTCCTCCACTTT. This gives the protein CASSLPPGVLHF.

This clonotype was counted at least ten times. V usage is TRBV3-1 and J usage is TRBJ1-2; 12 positions agree with TRBD1. J was trimmed by 7 bases and V by 4 bases; bases with no gene match: 4. The CDR3 spans 14 residues. From germline, CDR1 is LGHDT and CDR2 YNNKEL (reference sequence). Here the CDR3 reads CASSPGTGGIGYTF. The CDR3 DNA is TGTGCCAGCAGCCCCGGGACAGGGGGCATTGGCTACACCTTC. The variable domain in full, with the rest retrieved from reference TRBV3-1 and TRBJ1-2, is DTAVSQTPKYLVTQMGNDKSIKCEQNLGHDTMYWYKQDSKKFLKIMFSYNNKELIINETVPNRFSPKSPDKAHLNLHINSLELGDSAVYFCASSPGTGGIGYTFGSGTRLTVV.

V is TRBV5-1 and J is TRBJ2-1; 9 bases fit TRBD2. The germline V gene has CDR1 SGHRS and CDR2 YFSETQ. CDR3 size: 15 residues. V was clipped by 3 bases and J by 6 bases; unmatched bases: 7. The CDR3 nucleotides are TGCGCCAGCAGCTCCAATAGCGGGGGTTTCAATGAGCAGTTCTTC. This sequence encodes CASSSNSGGFNEQFF.

The sample holds many counts of this clonotype. The chain combines TRBV20-1 with TRBJ2-1; 7 nucleotides agree with TRBD1. J gave up 5 bases and V 1 base, and 8 bases lay outside the gene matches. Per the germline V gene, CDR1 is DFQATT and CDR2 is SNEGSKA (reference sequence). This CDR3 contains 15 residues. CDR3 sequence: CSARGYRGFNNEQFF. CDR3 nucleotide sequence: TGCAGTGCTAGAGGTTACAGGGGCTTCAACAATGAGCAGTTCTTC.

This clonotype was seen ten or more times. The J gene is TRBJ2-1, the V gene TRBV5-8; the D is unclear. This CDR3 has 15 residues. Trimming left V 0 bases short and J 0 bases short, with 7 bases between. Per the germline V gene, CDR1 is SGHTS and CDR2 is YDEGEE. This CDR3 is CASSLVPDSYNEQFF. As DNA, the CDR3 is TGTGCCAGCAGCTTGGTCCCGGACTCCTACAATGAGCAGTTCTTC. Together with reference TRBV5-8 and TRBJ2-1, the CDR3 gives the full variable domain: EAGVTQSPTHLIKTRGQQATLRCSPISGHTSVYWYQQALGLGLQFLLWYDEGEERNRGNFPPRFSGRQFPNYSSELNVNALELEDSALYLCASSLVPDSYNEQFFGPGTRLTVL.

V gene TRBV6-1 combines with J gene TRBJ1-2; D is uncertain. Looked up from germline, CDR1 is MNHNS and CDR2 is SASEGT. This CDR3 contains 13 residues. V was cut by 7 bases and J by 2 bases, with 11 bases left in between. CDR3: CASTRRGNYGYTF. The CDR3, as DNA: TGTGCCAGCACCCGACGGGGAAACTATGGCTACACCTTC.

This clonotype was observed many times. The rearrangement joins TRBV11-2 to TRBJ2-7; D remains ambiguous. The germline gives CDR1 SGHAT, CDR2 FQNNGV. The CDR3 spans 13 residues. V was pared by 1 base and J by 6 bases, with 10 bases between. The CDR3 protein is CASSLVSATEQYF. The CDR3 region has the DNA TGTGCCAGCAGCTTAGTGTCGGCCACCGAGCAGTACTTC.